This is a list of T cell receptor beta chains from one sample in a study of siplizumab effects on memory and regulatory T cells. Clones were read by immunoSEQ multiplex PCR, and TCRdb kept only the in-frame ones, dropping some. The sample includes about 87,000 clones, approximately 90% seen only once; the top ten take around 15%. Input material: CD4+ T cells sorted from blood. Every receptor here comes from a human donor in good health. Both conserved end residues are part of each CDR3. D genes are given only for firm matches. Where a row states a size, it is once, few, many or the class of an expanded clone; other rows omit it.

TRBV25-1,.,.,TRBJ1-5,TGTGCCAGCAGCTCTGGCAATCAGCCCCAGCATTTT,CASSSGNQPQHF
TRBV29-1,.,.,TRBJ2-5,TGCAGCGTTGAGCTGGCTACCCAAGAGACCCAGTACTTC,CSVELATQETQYF
TRBV28,.,.,TRBJ1-1,TGTGCCAGCAGTTTCCAGACAGATCTGAGGGCTACTGAAGCTTTCTTT,CASSFQTDLRATEAFF
TRBV6-6,.,.,TRBJ1-1,TGTGCCAGCAGCCATATCGGGGCCCGGGACACTGAAGCTTTCTTT,CASSHIGARDTEAFF
TRBV10-3,.,.,TRBJ1-2,TGTGCCATCAGAACAGCCCCTCAAAGGATCGGCTACACCTTC,CAIRTAPQRIGYTF
TRBV29-1,.,.,TRBJ1-2,TGCAGCGTTAAAAGGGAGCCTGGCTACACCTTC,CSVKREPGYTF
TRBV5-8,.,TRBD1,TRBJ2-3,TGTGCCAGCAGCCGGGGACAGGGGGCGCGCACAGATACGCAGTATTTT,CASSRGQGARTDTQYF
TRBV28,.,TRBD1,TRBJ1-5,TGTGCCAGCAGGGGACAGGGCAATCAGCCCCAGCATTTT,CASRGQGNQPQHF
TRBV12-2,once,.,TRBJ2-1,TGTGCACATTCTAACAACAGGGGCGGTGAGCAGTTCTTC,CAHSNNRGGEQFF
TRBV5-5,.,.,TRBJ2-3,TGTGCCAGCAGCTTGAGGGGCTGGGCGATAGCTAGCACAGATACGCAGTATTTT,CASSLRGWAIASTDTQYF
TRBV25-1,.,TRBD2,TRBJ2-1,TGTGCCAGCAGTGTAGCGGGAGGTCGCAATGAGCAGTTCTTC,CASSVAGGRNEQFF
TRBV30,.,.,TRBJ1-2,TGTGCCTGGAGCGTACTCGGACCTCGGCGGGACTATGGCTACACCTTC,CAWSVLGPRRDYGYTF
TRBV5-6,.,.,TRBJ2-7,TGTGCCAGCAGCTCGGCCGGGGCTTTCCAGTACGAGCAGTACTTC,CASSSAGAFQYEQYF
TRBV5-6,.,TRBD2,TRBJ2-5,TGTGCCAGCAGCCGGAAGTCGGGGGGGCGTGGGACCCAGTACTTC,CASSRKSGGRGTQYF